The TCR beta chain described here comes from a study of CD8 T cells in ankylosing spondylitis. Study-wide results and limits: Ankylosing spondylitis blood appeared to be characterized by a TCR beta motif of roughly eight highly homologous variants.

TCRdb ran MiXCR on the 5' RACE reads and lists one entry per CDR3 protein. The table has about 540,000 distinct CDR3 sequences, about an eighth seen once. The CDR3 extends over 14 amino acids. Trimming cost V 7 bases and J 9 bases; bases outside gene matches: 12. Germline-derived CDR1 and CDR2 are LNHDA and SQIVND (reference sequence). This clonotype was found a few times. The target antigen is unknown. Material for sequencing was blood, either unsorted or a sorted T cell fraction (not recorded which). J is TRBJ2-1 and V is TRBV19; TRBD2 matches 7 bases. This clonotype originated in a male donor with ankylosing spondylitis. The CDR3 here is CASTPWRESPEQFF. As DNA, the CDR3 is TGTGCCAGTACCCCTTGGCGGGAGTCGCCTGAGCAGTTCTTC.